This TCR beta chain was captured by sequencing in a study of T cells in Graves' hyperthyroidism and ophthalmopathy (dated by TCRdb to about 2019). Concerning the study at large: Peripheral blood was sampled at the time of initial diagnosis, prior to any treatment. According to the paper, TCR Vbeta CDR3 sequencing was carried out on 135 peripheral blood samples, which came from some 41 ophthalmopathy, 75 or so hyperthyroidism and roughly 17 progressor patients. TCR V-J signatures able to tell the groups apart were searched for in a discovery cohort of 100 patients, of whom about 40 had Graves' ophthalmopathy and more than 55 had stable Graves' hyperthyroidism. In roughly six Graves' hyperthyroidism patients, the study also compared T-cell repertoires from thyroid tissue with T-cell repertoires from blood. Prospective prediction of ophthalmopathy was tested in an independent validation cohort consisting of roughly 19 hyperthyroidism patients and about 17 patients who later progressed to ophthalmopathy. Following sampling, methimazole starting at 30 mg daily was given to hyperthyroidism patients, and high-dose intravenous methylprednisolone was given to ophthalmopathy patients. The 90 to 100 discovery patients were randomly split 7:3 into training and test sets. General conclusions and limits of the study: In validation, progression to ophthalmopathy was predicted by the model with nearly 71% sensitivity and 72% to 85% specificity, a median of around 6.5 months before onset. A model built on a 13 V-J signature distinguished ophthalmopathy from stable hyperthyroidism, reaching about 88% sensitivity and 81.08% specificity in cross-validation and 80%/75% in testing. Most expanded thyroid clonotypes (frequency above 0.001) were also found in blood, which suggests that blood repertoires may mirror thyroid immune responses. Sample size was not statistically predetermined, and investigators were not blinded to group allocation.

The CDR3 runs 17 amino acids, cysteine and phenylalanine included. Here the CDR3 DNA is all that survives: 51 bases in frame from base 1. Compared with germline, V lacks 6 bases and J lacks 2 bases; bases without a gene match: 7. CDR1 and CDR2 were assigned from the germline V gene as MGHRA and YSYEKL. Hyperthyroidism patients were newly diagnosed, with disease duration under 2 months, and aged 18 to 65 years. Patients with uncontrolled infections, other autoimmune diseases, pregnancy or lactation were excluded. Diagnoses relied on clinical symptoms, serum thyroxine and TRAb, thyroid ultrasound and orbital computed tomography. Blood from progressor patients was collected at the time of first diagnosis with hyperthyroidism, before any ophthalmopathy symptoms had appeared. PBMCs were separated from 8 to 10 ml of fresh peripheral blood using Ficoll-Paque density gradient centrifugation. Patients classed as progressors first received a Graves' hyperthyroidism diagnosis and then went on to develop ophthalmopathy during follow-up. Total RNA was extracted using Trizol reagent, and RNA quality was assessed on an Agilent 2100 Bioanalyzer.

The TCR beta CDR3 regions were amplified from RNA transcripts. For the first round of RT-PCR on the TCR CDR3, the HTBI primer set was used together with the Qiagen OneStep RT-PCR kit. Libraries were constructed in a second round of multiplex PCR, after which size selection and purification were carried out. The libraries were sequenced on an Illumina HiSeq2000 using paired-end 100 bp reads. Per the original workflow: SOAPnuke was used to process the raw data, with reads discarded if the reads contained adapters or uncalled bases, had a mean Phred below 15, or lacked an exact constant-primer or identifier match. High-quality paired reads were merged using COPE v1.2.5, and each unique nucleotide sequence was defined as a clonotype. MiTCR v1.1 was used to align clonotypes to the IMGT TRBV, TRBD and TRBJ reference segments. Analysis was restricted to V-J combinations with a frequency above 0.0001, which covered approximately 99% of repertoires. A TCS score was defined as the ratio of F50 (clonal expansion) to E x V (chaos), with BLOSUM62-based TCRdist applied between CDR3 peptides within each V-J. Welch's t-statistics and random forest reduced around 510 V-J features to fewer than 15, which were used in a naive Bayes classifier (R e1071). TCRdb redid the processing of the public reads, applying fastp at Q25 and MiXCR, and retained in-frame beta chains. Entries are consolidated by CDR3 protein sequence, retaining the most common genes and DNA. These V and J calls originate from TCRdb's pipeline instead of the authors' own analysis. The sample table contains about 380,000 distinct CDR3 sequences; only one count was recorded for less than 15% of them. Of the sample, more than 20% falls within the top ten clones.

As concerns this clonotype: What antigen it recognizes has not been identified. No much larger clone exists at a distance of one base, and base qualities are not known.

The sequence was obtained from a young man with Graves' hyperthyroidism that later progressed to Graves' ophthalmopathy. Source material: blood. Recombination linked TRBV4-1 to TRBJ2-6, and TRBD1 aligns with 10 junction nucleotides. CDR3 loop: CASRFGQGGAGANVLTF. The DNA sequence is TGCGCCAGCAGATTCGGACAGGGGGGAGCTGGGGCCAACGTCCTGACTTTC.